This T cell receptor beta chain is drawn from a study of shared clonotypes between healthy human individuals. The study, taken as a whole, reports: The four-donor shared clonotypes exceeded non-shared clonotypes in generation probability, with non-shared ones scoring lower.

The donor population consisted of healthy HIV-negative adults with no recent acute infections or vaccinations. Only Caucasian adults living in Nashville, Tennessee served as donors. Researchers divided each subset's genomic DNA evenly across several immunoSEQ plates. Clones were read by immunoSEQ multiplex PCR, and TCRdb kept only the in-frame ones, dropping some. The data hold under 2,500,000 clones, with about 94% observed a single time. As for this clone: Its specificity is not known.

V dropped 5 bases and J dropped 3 bases, with 21 bases sitting between them. Germline V lookup: CDR1 SGHNT, CDR2 YYREEE (reference sequence). The CDR3 runs to 17 residues. V gene TRBV5-4 combines with J gene TRBJ2-1, with D maybe TRBD2 (6 bases). This TCR derives from a man in his late teens or twenties in good health. Sequenced: naive CD4+ T cells sorted from blood. Subset here: CD45RA+ positively selected. In DNA form, the CDR3 reads TGTGCCAGCAGACACCTTACGGGGGAGAGGGTCTACAATGAGCAGTTCTTC. It yields the protein CASRHLTGERVYNEQFF.